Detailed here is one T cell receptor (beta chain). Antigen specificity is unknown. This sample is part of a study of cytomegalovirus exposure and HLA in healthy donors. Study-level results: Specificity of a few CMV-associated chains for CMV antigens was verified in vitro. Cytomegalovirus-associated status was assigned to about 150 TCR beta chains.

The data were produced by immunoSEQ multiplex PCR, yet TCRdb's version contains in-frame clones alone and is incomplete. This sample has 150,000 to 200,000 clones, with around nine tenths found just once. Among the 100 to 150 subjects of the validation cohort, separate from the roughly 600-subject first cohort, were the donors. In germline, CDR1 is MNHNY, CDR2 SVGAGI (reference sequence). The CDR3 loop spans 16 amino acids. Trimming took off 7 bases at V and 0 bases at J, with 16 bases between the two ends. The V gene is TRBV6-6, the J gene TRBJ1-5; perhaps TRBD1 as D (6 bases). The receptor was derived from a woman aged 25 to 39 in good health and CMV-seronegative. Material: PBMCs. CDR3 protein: CASTPRGTSSNQPQHF. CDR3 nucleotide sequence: TGTGCCAGCACCCCAAGGGGGACAAGTAGCAATCAGCCCCAGCATTTT.